What follows are 29 T cell receptor beta chains derived from one specimen sequenced in a study of T cells in Graves' hyperthyroidism and ophthalmopathy. From RNA transcripts, TCR beta CDR3 regions were amplified. The HTBI primer set drove a first-round RT-PCR of the TCR CDR3. Using its own MiXCR run on the multiplex PCR reads, TCRdb lists one record per CDR3 protein. The sample records around 690,000 distinct CDR3 sequences, roughly 17% being singletons. Material: blood. The receptors were gathered from a man aged 45 to 65 with Graves' hyperthyroidism.

In this sample, this clonotype turned up a few times. The chain employs TRBV5-6 and TRBJ1-1; D is unclear. V lost 0 bases to trimming and J lost 0 bases, with 9 bases between them. The CDR3 has 15 residues. CDR1 and CDR2 (germline): SGHDT, YYEEEE. DNA for the CDR3: TGTGCCAGCAGCTTGGTTGTAGGGATGAACACTGAAGCTTTCTTT. Its translation: CASSLVVGMNTEAFF.

This clonotype was seen many times. V and J are TRBV12-3 or TRBV12-4 and TRBJ2-1, with D perhaps assigned TRBD1 or TRBD2 (6 bases each). The length of the CDR3 is 14 residues. V lost 7 bases to trimming and J lost 6 bases, with 16 bases between them. The CDR3 here is CASKLGGRANEQFF. Here the CDR3 DNA reads TGTGCCAGCAAACTCGGGGGCAGGGCCAATGAGCAGTTCTTC.

This clonotype was observed at least ten times. CDR3 in DNA: TGCAGTGCTAGACTAGCGGGAGGGCCACATGAGCAGTTCTTC. Translated, it gives CSARLAGGPHEQFF. The chain employs TRBV20-1 and TRBJ2-1, with 12 bases lining up with TRBD2. CDR1 is DFQATT and CDR2 is SNEGSKA in the germline V gene (reference sequence). The V gene end was trimmed by 2 bases and the J gene end by 8 bases; junction bases not matched to a gene: 4. The CDR3 has 14 amino acids.

The chain recombines TRBV11-2 with TRBJ1-2; TRBD1 matches 12 bases. The CDR3 totals 14 residues. CDR1 is SGHAT, CDR2 FQNNGV, per germline. Trimming took 9 bases from V and 8 from J; bases not matched to a gene: 10. CDR3 region: CASVQGQGAGGYTF. The DNA of the CDR3 is TGTGCCAGTGTCCAGGGACAGGGGGCCGGAGGCTACACCTTC.

Ten or more counts support this clonotype. This rearrangement joins TRBV5-1 to TRBJ2-1; 7 bases match TRBD2. The trim removed 0 bases at V and 8 bases at J, leaving 11 bases unmatched. The CDR3 runs to 16 residues. Germline loops: CDR1 SGHRS, CDR2 YFSETQ. In DNA form, the CDR3 reads TGCGCCAGCAGCTTGGCCGCTACGGGGGGAGCAGATGAGCAGTTCTTC. Translating it yields CASSLAATGGADEQFF.

The table lists this clonotype with a few counts. This sequence joins TRBV6-1 and TRBJ2-7; weak D call: TRBD2 (6 bases). The germline V and J ends were trimmed by 5 bases and 6 bases, with 8 bases remaining between them. This CDR3 contains 11 residues. Germline assignment: CDR1 MNHNS and CDR2 SASEGT. The DNA for the CDR3 is TGTGCCAGCAGTAACGGGGGCGAGCAGTACTTC. As protein: CASSNGGEQYF.

This clonotype was seen at least ten times. The chain recombines TRBV27 with TRBJ2-3; D uncertain. Between the trimmed V and J ends, which lost 4 bases and 1 base, there was a span of 12 bases. The CDR3 is 15 amino acids. Germline CDR1 and CDR2: MNHEY and SMNVEV (reference sequence). CDR3 loop: CASSSILGRTDTQYF. DNA of the CDR3: TGTGCCAGCAGTTCCATCCTAGGCCGCACAGATACGCAGTATTTT.

Comment on this clonotype: Possible read error: a much larger clone is one base away. The V call is TRBV7-9, the J call TRBJ2-2; tentatively, D is TRBD2 (5 bases). Looked up from germline, CDR1 is SEHNR and CDR2 is FQNEAQ (reference sequence). The CDR3 runs to 13 residues. Here the CDR3 reads CASSRGFPGDLFF. DNA for the CDR3: TGTGCCAGCAGCCGAGGTTTCCCCGGGGATCTGTTTTTT. The variable domain in full, with the rest retrieved from reference TRBV7-9 and TRBJ2-2, is DTGVSQNPRHKITKRGQNVTFRCDPISEHNRLYWYRQTLGQGPEFLTYFQNEAQLEKSRLLSDRFSAERPKGSFSTLEIQRTEQGDSAMYLCASSRGFPGDLFFGEGSRLTVL.

This clonotype was seen more than once but under ten times. The chain employs TRBV20-1 and TRBJ1-2; 8 bases match TRBD1. V lost 7 bases to trimming and J lost 4 bases; unmatched junction nucleotides: 14. This CDR3 region has 15 residues. In germline, CDR1 is DFQATT, CDR2 SNEGSKA (reference sequence). The CDR3 reads CSVQTLGQGTYGYTF. DNA for the CDR3: TGCAGTGTTCAGACTCTAGGACAGGGAACCTATGGCTACACCTTC.

This clonotype showed up many times. V is TRBV30 and J is TRBJ1-2, with D perhaps TRBD1 (5 bases). This CDR3 is 13 amino acids long. Germline assignment: CDR1 GTSNPN and CDR2 SVGIG (reference sequence). Trimming removed 7 bases from V and 8 bases from J, with 20 bases in between. The chain's CDR3 is CASKRTRGTGYTF. CDR3 nucleotides: TGTGCCTCCAAACGGACTAGAGGGACGGGCTACACCTTC.

This clonotype was seen a handful of times. The rearrangement joins TRBV19 to TRBJ2-1; D remains ambiguous. The germline V gene encodes CDR1 LNHDA and CDR2 SQIVND (reference sequence). The CDR3 length is 15 residues. The V end was cut by 3 bases, the J end by 0 bases, with 9 bases between. DNA of the CDR3: TGTGCCAGTAGTATCTACTACTCCTCCTACAATGAGCAGTTCTTC. It encodes CASSIYYSSYNEQFF.

The J gene is TRBJ1-1, the V gene TRBV7-6, with 8 bases matching TRBD1. The CDR3 contains 16 residues. Germline-derived CDR1 and CDR2 are SGHVS and FNYEAQ. Trimming at V came to 1 base and at J to 1 base, leaving 5 bases not matched to a gene. CDR3 protein: CASSLVHRGKNTEAFF. Here the CDR3 DNA reads TGTGCCAGCAGCTTAGTCCACAGGGGGAAGAACACTGAAGCTTTCTTT.

This clonotype was seen only a few times. The V and J genes are TRBV7-2 and TRBJ2-3, with 9 nucleotides matching TRBD2. This CDR3 is 15 amino acids long. CDR1 and CDR2 from the germline V gene are SGHTA and FQGNSA. V lost 5 bases to trimming and J lost 2 bases; unmatched junction nucleotides: 5. CDR3 sequence (DNA): TGTGCCAGCAGCCGGGGACTAGCCCCCACAGATACGCAGTATTTT. Translated, it gives CASSRGLAPTDTQYF. Supplemented by reference TRBV7-2 and TRBJ2-3, the full variable domain reads GAGVSQSPSNKVTEKGKDVELRCDPISGHTALYWYRQSLGQGLEFLIYFQGNSAPDKSGLPSDRFSAERTGGSVSTLTIQRTQQEDSAVYLCASSRGLAPTDTQYFGPGTRLTVL.

This clonotype was counted between two and nine times. The V call is TRBV19, the J call TRBJ2-7; D gene ambiguous. Trimming removed 6 bases from V and 3 bases from J, with 18 bases in between. Germline V gene lookup returns CDR1 LNHDA and CDR2 SQIVND (reference sequence). This CDR3 is 15 amino acids long. The CDR3 DNA reads TGTGCCAGTAGACCGACCTTAGCAGCTAGCTACGAGCAGTACTTC. Amino acids: CASRPTLAASYEQYF.

The chain is built from TRBV5-4 and TRBJ1-2; the match to TRBD1 covers 8 bases. Germline-derived CDR1 and CDR2 are SGHNT and YYREEE (reference sequence). V trimming: 5 bases; J trimming: 4 bases; junction bases outside the gene matches: 7. CDR3 length equals 14 residues. CDR3 DNA sequence: TGTGCCAGCAGGATGCGAGACAGGGGCTATGGCTACACCTTC. This encodes CASRMRDRGYGYTF.

This clonotype has at least ten counts. An end of the junction differs from the germline gene, which may be a read error. The V gene is TRBV12-3 or TRBV12-4, the J gene TRBJ2-5; TRBD2 matches 8 bases. The CDR3 consists of 14 residues. CDR3 sequence reads: CASSLRGGQQTQYF. DNA for the CDR3: TGTGCCAGCAGTTTACGGGGGGGCCAACAGACCCAGTACTTC.

Concerning this clonotype itself: A junction end diverges from the germline sequence, so it may reflect a read error. This chain connects TRBV20-1 to TRBJ2-5; D is uncertain. The CDR3 covers 9 residues. Germline V gene lookup returns CDR1 DFQATT and CDR2 SNEGSKA (reference sequence). CDR3: CSAGETQYF. The CDR3 nucleotides are TGCAGTGCTGGAGAGACCCAGTACTTC.

There are many counts of this clonotype. V is TRBV6-1 and J is TRBJ2-7; 7 nucleotides align to TRBD2. Germline V gene data show CDR1 as MNHNS and CDR2 as SASEGT. The length of the CDR3 is 16 residues. Trimming cost V 6 bases and J 0 bases; bases outside gene matches: 11. CDR3 sequence (DNA): TGTGCCAGCAGGTACTATAGTAGCGGGTACTCCTACGAGCAGTACTTC. This encodes CASRYYSSGYSYEQYF.

This chain connects TRBV19 to TRBJ2-3, with D uncertain. CDR3 length equals 15 residues. Trimming took off 1 base at V and 2 bases at J, with 10 bases between the two ends. The germline V gene encodes CDR1 LNHDA and CDR2 SQIVND (reference sequence). The CDR3 DNA follows: TGTGCCAGTAGTATAGGAAACAGCTTCACAGATACGCAGTATTTT. Encoded protein: CASSIGNSFTDTQYF.

The table lists this clonotype with a few counts. This chain connects TRBV5-1 to TRBJ2-2, with 10 bases lining up with TRBD2. V lost 4 bases and J lost 6; bases outside the gene matches: 6. This CDR3 has 15 amino acids. Per the germline V gene, CDR1 is SGHRS and CDR2 is YFSETQ. CDR3 amino acids: CASSPPTSGPGELFF. The CDR3 DNA reads TGCGCCAGCAGCCCCCCGACTAGCGGGCCCGGGGAGCTGTTTTTT.

The J gene is TRBJ2-4, the V gene TRBV6-5, with a possible D match to TRBD1 (6 bases). The germline V and J ends were trimmed by 2 bases and 7 bases, with 12 bases remaining between them. The CDR3 contains 14 residues. The V gene's germline CDR1 is MNHEY and CDR2 SVGAGI. Here the CDR3 reads CASSYRLGANIQYF. As DNA, the CDR3 is TGTGCCAGCAGTTACAGGCTGGGGGCGAACATTCAGTACTTC.

There are many counts of this clonotype. The chain links TRBV28 to TRBJ2-7, with 11 nucleotides matching TRBD1. The J segment lost 6 bases and the V segment lost 1 base, leaving 2 bases of the junction unmatched. This CDR3 has 14 residues. Germline values: CDR1 MDHEN, CDR2 SYDVKM. CDR3: CASSLLGQGGEQYF. The DNA of the CDR3 is TGTGCCAGCAGTTTATTGGGACAGGGGGGCGAGCAGTACTTC.

At least ten counts were recorded for this clonotype. The V gene is TRBV3-1, the J gene TRBJ2-1, with D hard to call. This CDR3 region has 11 residues. CDR1 and CDR2 (germline): LGHDT, YNNKEL (reference sequence). The ends were cut back, 4 bases at V and 9 bases at J, with 7 bases in the middle. The CDR3 region is CASSLHSEQFF. The DNA of the CDR3 is TGTGCCAGCAGCCTCCATAGTGAGCAGTTCTTC.

This clonotype has at least ten counts. The V gene is TRBV5-1, the J gene TRBJ2-1; 8 bases map to TRBD2. Germline V lookup: CDR1 SGHRS, CDR2 YFSETQ. The junction had 9 bases not matched to a gene; V was cut back by 1 base and J by 6 bases. This CDR3 contains 16 residues. CDR3 residues: CASSLPRGAGVNEQFF. The DNA of the CDR3 is TGCGCCAGCAGCTTGCCTAGGGGAGCGGGAGTCAATGAGCAGTTCTTC. Variable domain in full (rest from reference TRBV5-1 and TRBJ2-1): KAGVTQTPRYLIKTRGQQVTLSCSPISGHRSVSWYQQTPGQGLQFLFEYFSETQRNKGNFPGRFSGRQFSNSRSEMNVSTLELGDSALYLCASSLPRGAGVNEQFFGPGTRLTVL.

This chain joins TRBV4-3 and TRBJ1-5; TRBD1 might be the D (5 bases). This CDR3 is 16 amino acids long. The germline V gene encodes CDR1 LGHNA and CDR2 YSLEER. The V gene lost 0 bases and the J gene lost 5 bases, with 14 bases spanning the gap. Written as DNA, the CDR3 is TGCGCCAGCAGCCAAGATTTAGGGGCTCGTCATCAGCCCCAGCATTTT. Residues: CASSQDLGARHQPQHF.

The table lists this clonotype with many counts. The rearrangement links TRBV6-1 to TRBJ2-3; 7 nucleotides align to TRBD2. The trim removed 8 bases at V and 0 bases at J, leaving 11 bases unmatched. The germline gives CDR1 MNHNS, CDR2 SASEGT. The CDR3 has 16 residues. CDR3 sequence: CASYTGGFSSTDTQYF. CDR3 coding DNA: TGTGCCAGCTATACGGGGGGATTCTCCAGCACAGATACGCAGTATTTT.

This clonotype was seen a few times. The chain carries TRBV9 and TRBJ2-1; 7 bases line up with TRBD1. CDR3 length: 16 amino acids. The V and J ends lost 7 bases and 2 bases, in that order; junction bases with no gene match: 12. The germline gives CDR1 SGDLS, CDR2 YYNGEE. CDR3 nucleotides: TGTGCCAGCTCCCGGGCTCAGGGACAGACCTACAATGAGCAGTTCTTC. Protein product: CASSRAQGQTYNEQFF.

This clonotype was counted at least ten times. The rearrangement uses TRBV7-9 and TRBJ1-1; no clear D gene. Trimming stripped 7 bases from V and 1 base from J, with 10 bases between. Germline assignment: CDR1 SEHNR and CDR2 FQNEAQ (reference sequence). CDR3 length: 13 amino acids. The CDR3 here is CASTSAANTEAFF. The CDR3 region has the DNA TGTGCCAGCACCTCCGCAGCGAACACTGAAGCTTTCTTT. Using reference TRBV7-9 and TRBJ1-1 for the parts outside the CDR3, the full variable domain is DTGVSQNPRHKITKRGQNVTFRCDPISEHNRLYWYRQTLGQGPEFLTYFQNEAQLEKSRLLSDRFSAERPKGSFSTLEIQRTEQGDSAMYLCASTSAANTEAFFGQGTRLTVV.

In its sample, this clonotype was seen a few times. The chain is built from TRBV19 and TRBJ1-5; TRBD1 might be the D (5 bases). The ends were cut back, 5 bases at V and 6 bases at J, with 20 bases in the middle. Looked up from germline, CDR1 is LNHDA and CDR2 is SQIVND (reference sequence). The CDR3 sequence is 16 residues long. The CDR3: CASSSATVFQRQPQHF. The CDR3 DNA follows: TGTGCCAGTAGTTCCGCGACAGTTTTTCAGCGTCAGCCCCAGCATTTT.